A selection of T cell receptor beta chains follows, all from one sample in a study of long-term antiretroviral therapy in people with HIV. Using immunoSEQ multiplex PCR, the repertoire was profiled, and TCRdb retains in-frame clones only, with some absent. Of some 20,000 clones in the sample, around 87% were seen once. Here the sequenced sample was unsorted PBMCs, taken 4.2 years after starting antiretroviral therapy. These receptors were obtained from a man between 45 and 60 years old with HIV. Each CDR3 is given with its conserved first and last residue. D genes are given only for firm matches. Some rows mark clone size as missing; the rest say once, few, many or name a class of expanded clone.

clone size,D gene,J gene,V gene,CDR3 protein,CDR3 DNA
-,-,TRBJ1-1,TRBV19,CASSIGISTEAFF,TGTGCCAGTAGTATAGGGATCAGCACTGAAGCTTTCTTT
few,-,TRBJ1-1,TRBV13,CASSLGPGITEAFF,TGTGCCAGCAGCTTAGGTCCAGGGATCACTGAAGCTTTCTTT
-,-,TRBJ1-2,TRBV7-3,CASSQGPSYGYTF,TGTGCCAGCAGCCAGGGACCGAGCTATGGCTACACCTTC
few,-,TRBJ1-6,TRBV6-1,CASMRGNSPLHF,TGTGCCAGCATGAGGGGTAATTCACCCCTCCACTTT
-,TRBD1,TRBJ2-7,TRBV10-2,CASSRSGGTYEQYF,TGCGCCAGCAGTCGATCAGGGGGTACCTACGAGCAGTACTTC
-,-,TRBJ2-2,TRBV7-2,CAASQDGHTGELFF,TGTGCCGCCAGTCAAGACGGTCACACCGGGGAGCTGTTTTTT
-,-,TRBJ1-1,TRBV19,CASTLTGYTEAFF,TGTGCCAGTACTCTGACAGGTTACACTGAAGCTTTCTTT
once,-,TRBJ2-7,TRBV28,CASSFAGAYEQYF,TGTGCCAGCAGTTTCGCAGGGGCCTACGAGCAGTACTTC
-,-,TRBJ2-1,TRBV27,CASSHGQYNEQFF,TGTGCCAGCAGTCACGGACAGTACAATGAGCAGTTCTTC
-,TRBD1,TRBJ2-7,TRBV29-1,CSVLTGGRYEQYF,TGCAGCGTTTTAACAGGGGGCCGCTACGAGCAGTACTTC
-,TRBD2,TRBJ2-3,TRBV6-1,CASSEAGGGRTDTQYF,TGTGCCAGCAGTGAAGCTGGGGGGGGACGCACAGATACGCAGTATTTT
-,-,TRBJ2-3,TRBV30,CAWAAPAADTQYF,TGTGCCTGGGCGGCCCCGGCGGCAGATACGCAGTATTTT
-,-,TRBJ1-5,TRBV2,CASTPQGLSNQPQHF,TGTGCCAGCACCCCACAGGGTTTGAGCAATCAGCCCCAGCATTTT
-,-,TRBJ1-3,TRBV29-1,CSVETGRTGNTIYF,TGCAGCGTTGAAACAGGGAGGACTGGAAACACCATATATTTT
-,-,TRBJ2-7,TRBV30,CAWSPRGQPSYEQYF,TGTGCCTGGAGTCCCCGCGGACAGCCATCCTACGAGCAGTACTTC
-,TRBD2,TRBJ2-7,TRBV27,CASSYKRGYEQYF,TGTGCCAGCAGTTACAAGCGGGGCTACGAGCAGTACTTC
once,-,TRBJ1-1,TRBV6-1,CASTLRSGVNTEAFF,TGTGCCAGCACCCTAAGGAGTGGGGTGAACACTGAAGCTTTCTTT
-,-,TRBJ1-1,TRBV30,CAWTLVHPGEAFF,TGTGCCTGGACCCTAGTCCACCCCGGCGAAGCTTTCTTT
-,TRBD1,TRBJ2-3,TRBV5-4,CASSADRVPTDTQYF,TGTGCCAGCAGCGCCGACAGGGTACCCACAGATACGCAGTATTTT
-,-,TRBJ1-3,TRBV5-4,CASSLEGRPGNTIYF,TGTGCCAGCAGCTTGGAAGGCCGACCTGGAAACACCATATATTTT
-,TRBD2,TRBJ2-3,TRBV7-9,CASSPTSGGSTDTQYF,TGTGCCAGCAGCCCAACTAGCGGGGGGAGCACAGATACGCAGTATTTT
-,-,TRBJ1-4,TRBV21-1,CASSKRSDRVPRPDSSTNEKLFF,TGTGCCAGCAGCAAACGGAGTGACAGGGTCCCCCGACCCGACTCTTCAACTAATGAAAAACTGTTTTTT
once,TRBD1,TRBJ1-6,TRBV18,CASSAYTGTGGSSYNSPLHF,TGTGCCAGCTCAGCCTATACCGGGACAGGGGGCAGCTCCTATAATTCACCCCTCCACTTT
-,-,TRBJ2-7,TRBV30,CAWSPLLPTGRNFYEQYF,TGTGCCTGGAGCCCCCTTCTACCAACGGGACGGAATTTCTACGAGCAGTACTTC
-,-,TRBJ1-6,TRBV19,CASSIAGGRDSPLHF,TGTGCCAGTAGTATAGCCGGGGGGAGGGACTCACCCCTCCACTTT
-,-,TRBJ1-2,TRBV12-5,CASGLVLGAPLHTF,TGTGCTAGTGGTTTGGTCCTCGGGGCCCCTCTCCACACCTTC
-,-,TRBJ1-1,TRBV5-1,CASSLGGQNTEAFF,TGCGCCAGCAGCTTGGGGGGACAGAACACTGAAGCTTTCTTT
-,-,TRBJ1-2,TRBV9,CASSADGRDYGYTF,TGTGCCAGCAGCGCGGACGGAAGAGACTATGGCTACACCTTC
-,-,TRBJ2-4,TRBV27,CASSFLGDIQYF,TGTGCCAGCAGTTTTTTAGGGGACATTCAGTACTTC
few,-,TRBJ1-6,TRBV6-1,CASSDFVGSSPLHF,TGTGCCAGCAGTGATTTTGTGGGTAGTTCACCCCTCCACTTT
few,-,TRBJ2-2,TRBV6-5,CASSYSRNTGELFF,TGTGCCAGCAGTTACTCTAGGAACACCGGGGAGCTGTTTTTT
-,-,TRBJ2-3,TRBV5-1,CASSLARRQDADTQYF,TGCGCCAGCAGCTTGGCCCGGCGTCAGGACGCAGATACGCAGTATTTT
-,-,TRBJ2-3,TRBV15,CATSGRGGQDTQYF,TGTGCCACCAGCGGCAGGGGGGGGCAAGATACGCAGTATTTT
-,TRBD1,TRBJ2-4,TRBV4-1,CASSPGTGYTKNIQYF,TGCGCCAGCAGCCCTGGGACAGGGTATACCAAAAACATTCAGTACTTC
-,-,TRBJ1-1,TRBV27,CASSLSSGGGAEAFF,TGTGCCAGCAGTTTAAGTAGCGGGGGAGGGGCTGAAGCTTTCTTT
-,-,TRBJ2-7,TRBV30,CAWSGDGVAYYEQYF,TGTGCCTGGAGTGGAGACGGGGTCGCCTATTACGAGCAGTACTTC
-,-,TRBJ2-2,TRBV4-3,CASSQDYRRGTVNTGELFF,TGCGCCAGCAGCCAAGATTATAGGCGGGGGACAGTGAACACCGGGGAGCTGTTTTTT
-,TRBD2,TRBJ2-3,TRBV4-3,CASSQDSSGVTDTQYF,TGCGCCAGCAGCCAAGATTCTAGCGGAGTAACAGATACGCAGTATTTT
-,TRBD2,TRBJ2-7,TRBV9,CASSPGTSGGYEQYF,TGTGCCAGCAGCCCCGGGACTAGCGGGGGATACGAGCAGTACTTC
-,-,TRBJ1-2,TRBV6-5,CASSEDGRYGYTF,TGTGCCAGCAGTGAAGACGGACGTTATGGCTACACCTTC
once,-,TRBJ2-3,TRBV30,CAWSGGGDTQYF,TGTGCCTGGAGTGGGGGCGGGGATACGCAGTATTTT
-,TRBD1,TRBJ1-2,TRBV7-2,CASSFRDRASNGYTF,TGTGCCAGCAGCTTCCGGGACAGGGCGAGTAATGGCTACACCTTC
-,TRBD2,TRBJ2-3,TRBV30,CAWSISGGNTQYF,TGTGCCTGGAGTATTAGCGGGGGGAATACGCAGTATTTT
once,TRBD1,TRBJ1-6,TRBV7-2,CASSLAAGGTNSPLHF,TGTGCCAGCAGCTTAGCGGCAGGGGGTACCAATTCACCCCTCCACTTT
-,-,TRBJ1-1,TRBV6-6,CASSLDTLLNTEAFF,TGTGCCAGCAGTTTGGACACCCTTTTGAACACTGAAGCTTTCTTT
-,-,TRBJ1-5,TRBV7-6,CASSLDSPYTYSNQPQHF,TGTGCCAGCAGCTTAGACAGTCCCTATACCTATAGCAATCAGCCCCAGCATTTT
-,TRBD2,TRBJ2-1,TRBV29-1,CSVGTSGGRSYNEQFF,TGCAGCGTCGGGACTAGCGGGGGGCGCTCCTACAATGAGCAGTTCTTC